Many counts were recorded for the clone carrying this T cell receptor (beta chain). Its antigen is unknown. V lost 6 bases, J lost 1 base, and 12 bases lay in between. This CDR3 has 13 residues. CDR1 and CDR2 (germline): SQVTM, ANQGSEA. Amplification of TCR beta CDR3 regions was performed using RNA transcripts as template. During a first-round RT-PCR of the TCR CDR3, the HTBI primer set was used. Each CDR3 protein is one row after TCRdb ran MiXCR on the multiplex PCR reads. Of a few hundred thousand distinct CDR3 sequences listed, over 13% are singletons. The sample comes from a study of T cells in Graves' hyperthyroidism and ophthalmopathy. Study-wide results and caveats: Most thyroid clonotypes with frequency above 0.001 were detected in blood.

Patients between 18 and 65 years old had hyperthyroidism, newly diagnosed and lasting under 2 months. PBMCs stemmed from 10 ml fresh peripheral blood. Sequencing was done on a sample of blood. The clonotype was recovered from a woman aged 18-29 years with Graves' hyperthyroidism. The rearrangement links TRBV29-1 to TRBJ1-1; D unclear. The chain's CDR3 is CSVVGGKNTEAFF. For the CDR3, the DNA is TGCAGCGTCGTGGGAGGGAAGAACACTGAAGCTTTCTTT.